The 9 T cell receptor beta chains given below trace back to one sample, sequenced in a study of PD-1 blockade in classical Hodgkin lymphoma (dated by TCRdb to between 2020 and 2021). The sample's time point label, in plain terms: cycle 4 day 1 (C4D1), after six to seven weeks of nivolumab. Every trial patient had relapsed following autologous stem cell transplantation, and prior brentuximab vedotin exposure was what differed among cohorts A, B and C. A Miltenyi CD4+ T cell isolation kit was used for magnetic negative selection to purify CD4+ T cells from thawed PBMCs. Library construction relied on the immunoSEQ multiplex PCR assay. This is the immuneACCESS table as TCRdb keeps it, with only in-frame sequences that have V and J called. A part of the clones is gone; compared with another copy, unresolved V genes explain less than half, and the rest is unexplained. For this sample there are around 13,000 clones; about nine tenths appear just once. Of the sample, 0.8% to 1% falls within the top ten clones.

This specimen consisted of CD4+ T cells from blood, obtained before the fourth cycle of nivolumab. All receptors derive from a human donor with classical Hodgkin lymphoma.

The chain carries TRBV19 and TRBJ1-2, with D perhaps matching TRBD1 (6 bases). Trimming cost V 3 bases and J 4 bases, with 15 bases left between them. CDR1 LNHDA and CDR2 SQIVND come from the germline V gene (reference sequence). The CDR3 loop spans 15 amino acids. The DNA of the CDR3 is TGTGCCAGTAGTATCCCCAGAGGGGGTGGCTATGGCTACACCTTC. Amino acids: CASSIPRGGGYGYTF. Based on the CDR3 plus reference TRBV19 and TRBJ1-2, the full variable domain is DGGITQSPKYLFRKEGQNVTLSCEQNLNHDAMYWYRQDPGQGLRLIYYSQIVNDFQKGDIAEGYSVSREKKESFPLTVTSAQKNPTAFYLCASSIPRGGGYGYTFGSGTRLTVV.

V is TRBV19 and J is TRBJ2-5, with 7 nucleotides matching TRBD1. The CDR3 runs 14 residues. V shed 10 bases, J shed 7 bases, and the junction held 15 bases outside the gene matches. CDR1 and CDR2 (germline): LNHDA, SQIVND (reference sequence). The CDR3 spells CATSQDRLGVTQYF. The DNA of the CDR3 is TGTGCCACTTCGCAGGACAGGCTGGGGGTGACCCAGTACTTC.

The rearrangement links TRBV28 to TRBJ2-7; perhaps TRBD1 as D (6 bases). The CDR3 runs 13 residues. Trimming removed 10 bases from V and 0 bases from J, with 13 bases in between. Germline V gene lookup returns CDR1 MDHEN and CDR2 SYDVKM. CDR3 sequence reads: CATQGLPSYEQYF. CDR3 sequence (DNA): TGTGCCACCCAGGGGTTGCCCTCCTACGAGCAGTACTTC. Complete variable domain (other parts from reference TRBV28 and TRBJ2-7): DVKVTQSSRYLVKRTGEKVFLECVQDMDHENMFWYRQDPGLGLRLIYFSYDVKMKEKGDIPEGYSVSREKKERFSLILESASTNQTSMYLCATQGLPSYEQYFGPGTRLTVT.

This sequence joins TRBV28 and TRBJ1-5; D remains unclear. Per germline, CDR1 MDHEN and CDR2 SYDVKM. V was cut by 5 bases and J by 7 bases, with 15 bases left in between. This CDR3 region has 14 residues. The CDR3 reads CASSMSLGGQPQHF. The CDR3 nucleotides are TGTGCCAGCAGTATGAGCCTTGGAGGACAGCCCCAGCATTTT.

This chain connects TRBV13 to TRBJ2-7; D might be TRBD1 or TRBD2, each matching 5 bases. From germline, CDR1 is PRHDT and CDR2 FYEKMQ (reference sequence). The CDR3 covers 15 residues. V was shortened by 4 bases and J by 5 bases, with 18 bases between the two germline ends. CDR3 nucleotide sequence: TGTGCCAGCAGCTCAACGCCTACGGGACCAAACGAGCAGTACTTC. This codes for CASSSTPTGPNEQYF.

The rearrangement links TRBV7-2 to TRBJ1-6; D might be TRBD1 (5 bases). Germline CDR1 is SGHTA and CDR2 is FQGNSA. V was shortened by 3 bases and J by 4 bases, with 16 bases between the two germline ends. The CDR3 runs to 17 residues. CDR3 protein: CASSFGTPKTYNSPLHF. CDR3 nucleotides: TGTGCCAGCAGCTTCGGGACCCCCAAAACGTATAATTCACCCCTCCACTTT.

This chain connects TRBV5-5 to TRBJ2-1; TRBD2 is a possible D gene (5 bases). The V end was cut by 4 bases, the J end by 0 bases, with 14 bases between. The length of the CDR3 is 16 residues. Per germline, CDR1 SGHKS and CDR2 YYEKEE (reference sequence). The CDR3 region has the DNA TGTGCCAGCAGCGCTAGACTACACAGCTCCTACAATGAGCAGTTCTTC. It is translated as CASSARLHSSYNEQFF.

The table lists this clone with a count of one. The chain links TRBV7-2 to TRBJ2-7, with D perhaps TRBD2 (7 bases). CDR1 is SGHTA, CDR2 FQGNSA, per germline. V shed 5 bases and J shed 2 bases, with 22 bases lying between them. The CDR3 extends over 17 amino acids. The chain's CDR3 is CASSQRGGQGNPYEQYF. The CDR3 DNA reads TGTGCCAGCAGCCAGAGGGGGGGGCAGGGCAATCCCTACGAGCAGTACTTC. Complete variable domain (other parts from reference TRBV7-2 and TRBJ2-7): GAGVSQSPSNKVTEKGKDVELRCDPISGHTALYWYRQSLGQGLEFLIYFQGNSAPDKSGLPSDRFSAERTGGSVSTLTIQRTQQEDSAVYLCASSQRGGQGNPYEQYFGPGTRLTVT.

The V call is TRBV28, the J call TRBJ1-2, with TRBD1 as a possible D gene (6 bases). V dropped 4 bases and J dropped 10 bases, with 19 bases sitting between them. This CDR3 region has 14 residues. Germline V CDR1 and CDR2: MDHEN, SYDVKM. Written as DNA, the CDR3 is TGTGCCAGCAGTTCGCTGACCCCCCGACAGGTCTACACCTTC. Encoded protein: CASSSLTPRQVYTF.